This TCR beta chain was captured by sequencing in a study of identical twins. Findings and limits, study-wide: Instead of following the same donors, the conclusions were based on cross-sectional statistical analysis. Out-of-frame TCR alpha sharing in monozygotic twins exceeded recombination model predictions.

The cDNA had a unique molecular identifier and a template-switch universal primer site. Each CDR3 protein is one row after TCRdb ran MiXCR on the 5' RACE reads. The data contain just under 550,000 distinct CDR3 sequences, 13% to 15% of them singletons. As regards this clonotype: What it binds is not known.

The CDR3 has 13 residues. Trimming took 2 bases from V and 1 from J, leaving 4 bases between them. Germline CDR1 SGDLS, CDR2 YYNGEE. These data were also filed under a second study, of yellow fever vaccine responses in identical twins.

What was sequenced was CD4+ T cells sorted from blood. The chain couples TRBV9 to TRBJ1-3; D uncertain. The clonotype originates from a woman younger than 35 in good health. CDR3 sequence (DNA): TGTGCCAGCAGCGTCGGGTCTGGAAACACCATATATTTT. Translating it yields CASSVGSGNTIYF.